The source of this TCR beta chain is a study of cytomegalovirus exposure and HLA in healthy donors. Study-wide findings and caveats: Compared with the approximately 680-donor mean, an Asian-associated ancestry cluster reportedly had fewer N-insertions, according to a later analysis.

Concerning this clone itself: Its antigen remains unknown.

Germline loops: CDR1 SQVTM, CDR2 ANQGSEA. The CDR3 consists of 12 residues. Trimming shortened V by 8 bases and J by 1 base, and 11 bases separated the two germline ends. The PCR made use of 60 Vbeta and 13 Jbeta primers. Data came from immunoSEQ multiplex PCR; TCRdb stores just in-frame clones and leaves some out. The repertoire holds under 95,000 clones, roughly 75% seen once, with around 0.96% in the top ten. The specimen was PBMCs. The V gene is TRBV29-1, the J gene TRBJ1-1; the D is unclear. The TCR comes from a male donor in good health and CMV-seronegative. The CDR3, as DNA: TGCAGCACAGACAACCGGAACACTGAAGCTTTCTTT. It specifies CSTDNRNTEAFF.